The 2 T cell receptor beta chains presented below share a single source sample, sequenced in a study of identical twins. TCRdb re-called the 5' RACE reads with MiXCR, one entry per CDR3 protein. The table lists about 690,000 distinct CDR3 sequences, approximately 6.1% of them singletons. The sample comprised naive T cells sorted from blood. The source of these receptors is a man between 18 and 35 years old in good health.

V and J are TRBV18 and TRBJ2-7; D is possibly TRBD2 (5 bases). V shed 3 bases and J shed 3 bases, with 15 bases lying between them. The CDR3 covers 15 residues. Germline CDR1 KGHSH, CDR2 LQKENI. The chain's CDR3 is CASSPNGLPGYEQYV. The CDR3 DNA follows: TGTGCCAGCTCACCTAATGGACTTCCGGGCTACGAGCAGTACGTC.

This clonotype was observed a handful of times. The chain uses TRBV20-1 and TRBJ2-3; D call uncertain. The CDR3 runs 13 residues. CDR1 and CDR2 from the germline V gene are DFQATT and SNEGSKA (reference sequence). The V and J ends lost 8 bases and 0 bases respectively, with 12 bases between them. The CDR3 DNA reads as TGCAGTTACTTCTCCGAGAGCACAGATACGCAGTATTTT. It encodes CSYFSESTDTQYF.